The T cell receptor beta chain described here comes from a study of post-analysis software for immune sequencing data. Study context: The patients showed relapsing-remitting, secondary progressive and progressive-relapsing multiple sclerosis courses. Study observations and caveats: Several TRBV segments, TRBV5-6, TRBV5-1 and TRBV20-1 among them, were found more frequent in patients than controls. Normalized Chao1 diversity in multiple sclerosis patients fell significantly below that of controls. Samples from one preparation batch, clustered by F measure, grouped strongly together.

Carried by the TCR beta cDNA libraries were unique molecular identifiers. One entry per CDR3 protein results from TCRdb running MiXCR on the PCR reads. Of about 760,000 distinct CDR3 sequences in the sample, roughly 29% were seen once. Note on this clonotype: Its antigen remains unidentified.

The V end was cut by 3 bases, the J end by 9 bases, with 11 bases between. The germline gives CDR1 DFQATT, CDR2 SNEGSKA (reference sequence). The CDR3 runs to 12 residues. The chain employs TRBV20-1 and TRBJ1-4; D is unclear. Specimen: blood. The source of this sequence is a girl between 5 and 17 years old with multiple sclerosis. Written as DNA, the CDR3 is TGCAGTGCTAGGAACGGGTTTAAAAAACTGTTTTTT. The encoded protein is CSARNGFKKLFF.